The present T cell receptor beta chain was sequenced within a study of T cells in Graves' hyperthyroidism and ophthalmopathy. Study results and caveats: Blood also held most thyroid clonotypes expanded beyond 0.001.

TCR beta CDR3 regions were amplified from RNA transcripts. In the first-round RT-PCR of the TCR CDR3, the HTBI primer set was used. TCRdb fed the multiplex PCR reads into MiXCR, producing one record per CDR3 protein. Of about 840,000 distinct CDR3 sequences in the sample, about two fifths were seen once. Of note for this clonotype: Antigen specificity is unknown.

The germline CDR1 and CDR2 sequences are SNHLY and FYNNEI. V lost 8 bases to trimming and J lost 5 bases; unmatched junction nucleotides: 1. The CDR3 totals 11 residues. Patients aged 18 to 65 with hyperthyroidism were newly diagnosed, with duration under 2 months. This sample holds PBMCs from 10 ml fresh peripheral blood. The clonotype originates from a man younger than 30 with Graves' hyperthyroidism. The chain links TRBV2 to TRBJ2-3; 7 nucleotides agree with TRBD2. The specimen was blood. For the CDR3, the DNA is TGTGCCAGCGGGAGGGGAGATACGCAGTATTTT. Encoded protein: CASGRGDTQYF.